This record covers a single T cell receptor beta chain. This CDR3 is 12 amino acids long. The ends were cut back, 2 bases at V and 14 bases at J, with 14 bases in the middle. CDR1 and CDR2 from the germline V gene are MDHEN and SYDVKM. The data derive from a study of blood T cell repertoires in COVID-19. Looking at the study overall: Sample material is recorded as cDNA or gDNA derived from T cells, B-cell-depleted T cells, or PBMCs.

Generated by immunoSEQ multiplex PCR, the TCRdb table keeps only in-frame clones and is missing some. In the table there are just over 150,000 clones, roughly 82% of which are singletons. The receptor comes from a woman aged 35 to 49 with COVID-19, enrolled during active disease. Input material: peripheral blood. J is TRBJ2-3 and V is TRBV28; D perhaps matches TRBD2 (5 bases). The CDR3 sequence is CASSLNSRRGYF. The CDR3 region has the DNA TGTGCCAGCAGTTTAAACTCCCGACGGGGGTATTTT. Based on the CDR3 plus reference TRBV28 and TRBJ2-3, the full variable domain is DVKVTQSSRYLVKRTGEKVFLECVQDMDHENMFWYRQDPGLGLRLIYFSYDVKMKEKGDIPEGYSVSREKKERFSLILESASTNQTSMYLCASSLNSRRGYFGPGTRLTVL.